This T cell receptor beta chain is from a study of blood T cell repertoires in COVID-19. Method: immunoSEQ multiplex PCR; TCRdb's copy keeps in-frame clones and lacks some. The repertoire holds around 60,000 clones, with around 77% as singletons. With 6 bases removed from V and 6 bases from J, the gap between germline ends came to 14 bases. This CDR3 region has 13 residues. Sequenced sample: peripheral blood. The receptor was isolated from a woman in her seventies with COVID-19, enrolled during active disease. This chain connects TRBV12-3 or TRBV12-4 to TRBJ1-2, with D possibly being TRBD1 (5 bases). CDR3 sequence (DNA): TGTGCCAGCAGCCTCGGGGCGGGAAATGGCTACACCTTC. Its translation: CASSLGAGNGYTF.